Shown below are 11 T cell receptor beta chains from a single sample sequenced in a study of beta chain features in type 1 diabetes. Points from the study as a whole: Shortening of TCRB CDR3s, moderate but significant, appeared in all four CD4+ subsets of Type 1 diabetes patients.

The entirety of the isolated RNA underwent reverse transcription, so expressed TCRB transcripts were sequenced. The data were produced by immunoSEQ multiplex PCR, yet TCRdb's version contains in-frame clones alone and is incomplete. The table lists around 150,000 clones, roughly 60% of them singletons. For these TCRs, the target antigens are not known. The sample was naive CD4+ T cells from blood. The source of these receptors is a man aged 25 to 40 with type 1 diabetes.

The chain recombines TRBV5-1 with TRBJ2-7; 7 nucleotides agree with TRBD1. Germline V gene sequence: CDR1 SGHRS, CDR2 YFSETQ. J gave up 0 bases and V 5 bases, and 2 bases lay outside the gene matches. The CDR3 loop spans 13 amino acids. CDR3 DNA: TGCGCCAGCAGAGGGGACAGCTCCTACGAGCAGTACTTC. As protein: CASRGDSSYEQYF.

As DNA, the CDR3 is TGTGCCAGCACCAAAGGGGGGTACACTGAAGCTTTCTTT. Amino acids: CASTKGGYTEAFF. The gene calls are TRBV27 and TRBJ1-1; possibly TRBD1 for D (6 bases). Per germline, CDR1 MNHEY and CDR2 SMNVEV (reference sequence). Trimming shortened V by 7 bases and J by 3 bases, and 12 bases separated the two germline ends. This CDR3 contains 13 residues.

This clone was seen only a few times. The rearrangement joins TRBV7-9 to TRBJ1-1; D unclear. CDR1 and CDR2 (germline): SEHNR, FQNEAQ (reference sequence). The ends were cut back, 2 bases at V and 13 bases at J, with 8 bases in the middle. CDR3 length: 10 amino acids. The CDR3 region is CASSLNEDFF. CDR3 bases: TGTGCCAGCAGCTTAAATGAGGATTTCTTT.

This clone was found a few times. The gene calls are TRBV30 and TRBJ2-3, with D perhaps assigned TRBD1 or TRBD2 (5 bases each). Trimming pared 1 base from V and 7 bases from J, leaving 12 bases between. This CDR3 has 13 residues. Germline V gene data show CDR1 as GTSNPN and CDR2 as SVGIG (reference sequence). The CDR3: CAWSAEGRNTQYF. The CDR3 DNA is TGTGCCTGGAGTGCCGAGGGGCGCAATACGCAGTATTTT. The whole variable domain, remainder taken from reference TRBV30 and TRBJ2-3, is SQTIHQWPATLVQPVGSPLSLECTVEGTSNPNLYWYRQAAGRGLQLLFYSVGIGQISSEVPQNLSASRPQDRQFILSSKKLLLSDSGFYLCAWSAEGRNTQYFGPGTRLTVL.

DNA for the CDR3: TGTGCCAGCTCACCACCGGTGGACTCAGGATTCACTGAAGCTTTCTTT. Translated, it gives CASSPPVDSGFTEAFF. This rearrangement joins TRBV18 to TRBJ1-1; the D is unclear. The CDR3 loop spans 16 amino acids. The V gene's germline CDR1 is KGHSH and CDR2 LQKENI. V gave up 0 bases and J gave up 4 bases, with 15 bases separating them.

The chain combines TRBV5-4 with TRBJ2-3; the D is unclear. The CDR3 runs 11 residues. CDR1 is SGHNT, CDR2 YYREEE, per germline (reference sequence). The V end was cut by 4 bases, the J end by 5 bases, with 5 bases between. Here the CDR3 reads CASSGGDTQYF. CDR3 nucleotides: TGTGCCAGCAGCGGCGGAGATACGCAGTATTTT.

The CDR3 DNA reads as TGTGCCAGCTCACCTGGGTACTCCTACGAGCAGTACTTC. Its protein is CASSPGYSYEQYF. The chain employs TRBV18 and TRBJ2-7; D uncertain. Germline values: CDR1 KGHSH, CDR2 LQKENI. Trimming cost V 3 bases and J 0 bases, with 6 bases left between them. This CDR3 is built from 13 residues.

V is TRBV20-1 and J is TRBJ2-1; the D is unclear. This CDR3 spans 10 amino acids. The V gene lost 5 bases and the J gene lost 9 bases, with 8 bases spanning the gap. Germline assignment: CDR1 DFQATT and CDR2 SNEGSKA (reference sequence). The CDR3 DNA sequence: TGCAGTGCTTCAAAACCTGAGCAGTTCTTC. It codes for CSASKPEQFF.

The rearrangement joins TRBV7-9 to TRBJ2-1, with TRBD2 matching 7 bases. V was pared by 1 base and J by 1 base, with 10 bases of the junction left unmatched. In germline, CDR1 is SEHNR, CDR2 FQNEAQ (reference sequence). The CDR3 consists of 18 residues. DNA of the CDR3: TGTGCCAGCAGCTTAGAGGGACTATATATCGGTTCCTACAATGAGCAGTTCTTC. It codes for CASSLEGLYIGSYNEQFF. The full variable domain, rest sourced from reference TRBV7-9 and TRBJ2-1, is DTGVSQNPRHKITKRGQNVTFRCDPISEHNRLYWYRQTLGQGPEFLTYFQNEAQLEKSRLLSDRFSAERPKGSFSTLEIQRTEQGDSAMYLCASSLEGLYIGSYNEQFFGPGTRLTVL.

The chain links TRBV27 to TRBJ2-2; D gene uncertain. The CDR3 length is 13 residues. The V end lost 2 bases, the J end lost 4 bases, and 5 bases lay between the germline ends. Germline V CDR1 and CDR2: MNHEY, SMNVEV (reference sequence). CDR3 nucleotides: TGTGCCAGCAGTTTACCAGGCACCGGGGAGCTGTTTTTT. Its translation: CASSLPGTGELFF.

This clone has a handful of counts. The chain combines TRBV27 with TRBJ2-1, with 9 bases that match TRBD1. Germline CDR1 reads MNHEY; CDR2 reads SMNVEV (reference sequence). The CDR3 consists of 15 residues. The J segment lost 8 bases and the V segment lost 3 bases, leaving 8 bases of the junction unmatched. CDR3 sequence reads: CASSFRDRVGDEQFF. The CDR3 DNA reads as TGTGCCAGCAGTTTCCGGGACAGGGTAGGCGATGAGCAGTTCTTC.